This T cell receptor beta chain was identified in a study of blood T cell repertoires in COVID-19. Study-wide context: T cells, B-cell-depleted T cells, or PBMCs provided the cDNA or gDNA that served as material.

Original data processing: Amplification from reference gene primers served as the basis for estimated nucleated cell counts. Sequencing was performed with immunoSEQ multiplex PCR; in TCRdb, only in-frame clones are kept and a portion is missing. The DNA gave D and trimming, while V, J and clone size come from that table. This sample has 200,000 to 250,000 clones, with about 82% found just once. This CDR3 contains 16 residues. Germline V lookup: CDR1 SGHVS, CDR2 FQNEAQ. V was clipped by 5 bases and J by 0 bases, with 11 bases between them. The clonotype comes from a woman aged 50 to 60 who had recovered from COVID-19. V usage is TRBV7-8 and J usage is TRBJ2-6; possibly TRBD1 for D (5 bases). The sample taken for sequencing was PBMCs or T cells enriched from blood (not recorded which). CDR3 DNA: TGTGCCAGCAGCGCCCAGGGAATCTCTGGGGCCAACGTCCTGACTTTC. As protein: CASSAQGISGANVLTF.